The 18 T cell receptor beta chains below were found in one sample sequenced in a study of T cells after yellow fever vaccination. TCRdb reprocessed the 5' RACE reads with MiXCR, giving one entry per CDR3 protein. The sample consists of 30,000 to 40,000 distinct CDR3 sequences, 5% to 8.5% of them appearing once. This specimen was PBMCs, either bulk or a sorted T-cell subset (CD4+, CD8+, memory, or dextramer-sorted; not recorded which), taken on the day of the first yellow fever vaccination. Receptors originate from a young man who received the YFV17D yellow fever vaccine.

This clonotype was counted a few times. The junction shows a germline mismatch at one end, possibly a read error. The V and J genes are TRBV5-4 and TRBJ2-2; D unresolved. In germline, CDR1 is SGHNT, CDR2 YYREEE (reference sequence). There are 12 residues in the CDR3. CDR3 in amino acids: CASSPPGGARLF. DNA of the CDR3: TGTGCCAGCAGCCCCCCCGGTGGAGCCAGGCTCTTT.

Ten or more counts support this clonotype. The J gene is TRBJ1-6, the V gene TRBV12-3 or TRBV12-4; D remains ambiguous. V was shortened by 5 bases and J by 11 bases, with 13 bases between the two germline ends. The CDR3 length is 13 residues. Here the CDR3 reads CASSPSERTPLHF. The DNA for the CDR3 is TGTGCCAGCAGTCCCTCCGAAAGAACACCCCTCCACTTT.

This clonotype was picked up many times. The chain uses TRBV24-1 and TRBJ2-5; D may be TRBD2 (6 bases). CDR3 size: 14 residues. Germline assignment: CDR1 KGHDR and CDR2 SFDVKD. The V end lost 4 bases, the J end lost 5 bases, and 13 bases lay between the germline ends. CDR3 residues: CATSDPRGGETQYF. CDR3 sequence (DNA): TGTGCCACCAGTGACCCCCGAGGAGGGGAGACCCAGTACTTC.

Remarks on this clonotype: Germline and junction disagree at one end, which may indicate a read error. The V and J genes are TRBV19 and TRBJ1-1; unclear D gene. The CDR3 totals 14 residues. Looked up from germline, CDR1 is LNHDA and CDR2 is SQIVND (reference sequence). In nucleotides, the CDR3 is TGTGCCAGTAGTAGGGGTTTGTTGAACACTCAAGCTTTCTTT. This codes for CASSRGLLNTQAFF.

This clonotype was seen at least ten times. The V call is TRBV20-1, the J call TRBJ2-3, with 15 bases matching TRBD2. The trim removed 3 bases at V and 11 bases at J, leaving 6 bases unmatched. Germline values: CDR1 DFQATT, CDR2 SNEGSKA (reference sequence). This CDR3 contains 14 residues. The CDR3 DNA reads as TGCAGTGCTAGGACGGGACTAGCGGGGGGAAGGCAGTATTTT. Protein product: CSARTGLAGGRQYF.

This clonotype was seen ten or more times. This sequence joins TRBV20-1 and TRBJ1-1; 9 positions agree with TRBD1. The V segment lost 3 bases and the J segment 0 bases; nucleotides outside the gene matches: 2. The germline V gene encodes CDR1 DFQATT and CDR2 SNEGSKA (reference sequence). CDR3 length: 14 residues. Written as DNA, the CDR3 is TGCAGTGCTAGGGGGGACAGGGTGAACACTGAAGCTTTCTTT. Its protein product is CSARGDRVNTEAFF.

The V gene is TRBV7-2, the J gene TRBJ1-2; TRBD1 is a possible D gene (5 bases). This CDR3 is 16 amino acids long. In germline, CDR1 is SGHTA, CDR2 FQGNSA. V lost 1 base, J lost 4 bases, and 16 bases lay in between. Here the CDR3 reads CASSLDSGARGYGYTF. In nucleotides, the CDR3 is TGTGCCAGCAGCTTAGATTCCGGGGCGCGTGGCTATGGCTACACCTTC.

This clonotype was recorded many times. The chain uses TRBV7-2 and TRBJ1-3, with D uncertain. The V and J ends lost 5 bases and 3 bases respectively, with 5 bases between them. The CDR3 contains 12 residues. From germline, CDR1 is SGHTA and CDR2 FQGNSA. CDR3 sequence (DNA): TGTGCCAGCAGCGCCCTTGGAAACACCATATATTTT. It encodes CASSALGNTIYF.

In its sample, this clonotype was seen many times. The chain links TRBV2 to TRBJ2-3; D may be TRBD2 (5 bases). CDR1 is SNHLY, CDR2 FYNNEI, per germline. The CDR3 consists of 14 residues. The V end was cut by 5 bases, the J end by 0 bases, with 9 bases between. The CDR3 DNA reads TGTGCCAGCAGTAATAGGAGGAGCACAGATACGCAGTATTTT. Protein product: CASSNRRSTDTQYF. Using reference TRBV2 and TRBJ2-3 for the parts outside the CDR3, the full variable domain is EPEVTQTPSHQVTQMGQEVILRCVPISNHLYFYWYRQILGQKVEFLVSFYNNEISEKSEIFDDQFSVERPDGSNFTLKIRSTKLEDSAMYFCASSNRRSTDTQYFGPGTRLTVL.

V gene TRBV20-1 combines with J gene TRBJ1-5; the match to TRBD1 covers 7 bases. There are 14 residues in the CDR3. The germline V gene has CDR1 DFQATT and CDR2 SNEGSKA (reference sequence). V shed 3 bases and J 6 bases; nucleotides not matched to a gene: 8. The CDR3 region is CSARPDRRSQPQHF. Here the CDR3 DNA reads TGCAGTGCTAGGCCGGACAGGAGGAGTCAGCCCCAGCATTTT.

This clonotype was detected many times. The CDR3 DNA sequence: TGTGCCAGCAGCGTTGGGACGACGGGGGGGGAGACCCAGTACTTC. It yields the protein CASSVGTTGGETQYF. The chain combines TRBV11-2 with TRBJ2-5; 8 nucleotides align to TRBD2. The germline V gene has CDR1 SGHAT and CDR2 FQNNGV. The CDR3 covers 15 residues. The V gene end was trimmed by 5 bases and the J gene end by 5 bases; junction bases not matched to a gene: 10.

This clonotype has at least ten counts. CDR3 sequence reads: CASSEDQGARAFF. As DNA, the CDR3 is TGCGCCAGCAGCGAGGATCAGGGGGCGAGAGCTTTCTTT. J is TRBJ1-1 and V is TRBV5-1, with 8 bases lining up with TRBD1. CDR1 is SGHRS, CDR2 YFSETQ, per germline. This CDR3 contains 13 residues. Trimming took 4 bases from V and 10 from J; bases not matched to a gene: 9. The full variable domain, in which reference TRBV5-1 and TRBJ1-1 provide the parts outside the CDR3, is KAGVTQTPRYLIKTRGQQVTLSCSPISGHRSVSWYQQTPGQGLQFLFEYFSETQRNKGNFPGRFSGRQFSNSRSEMNVSTLELGDSALYLCASSEDQGARAFFGQGTRLTVV.

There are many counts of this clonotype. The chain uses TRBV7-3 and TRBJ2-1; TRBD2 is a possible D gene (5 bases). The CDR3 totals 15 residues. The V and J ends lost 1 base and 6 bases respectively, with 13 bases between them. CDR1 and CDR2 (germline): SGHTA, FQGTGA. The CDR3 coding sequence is TGTGCCAGCAGCTTAAACGCGGTCCGGGGCAATGAGCAGTTCTTC. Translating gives CASSLNAVRGNEQFF.

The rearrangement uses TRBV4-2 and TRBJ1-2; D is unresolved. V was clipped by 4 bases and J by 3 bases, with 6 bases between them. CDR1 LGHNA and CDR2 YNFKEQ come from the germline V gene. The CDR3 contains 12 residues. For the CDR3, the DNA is TGTGCCAGCAGCCCCGGGCACTATGGCTACACCTTC. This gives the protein CASSPGHYGYTF.

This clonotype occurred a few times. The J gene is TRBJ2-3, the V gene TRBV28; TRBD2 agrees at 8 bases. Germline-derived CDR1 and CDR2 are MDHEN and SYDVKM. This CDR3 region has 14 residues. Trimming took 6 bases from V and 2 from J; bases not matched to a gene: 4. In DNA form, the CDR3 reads TGTGCCAGCAGGGACGGGGGGGACACAGATACGCAGTATTTT. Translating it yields CASRDGGDTDTQYF. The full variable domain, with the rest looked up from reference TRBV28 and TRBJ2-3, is DVKVTQSSRYLVKRTGEKVFLECVQDMDHENMFWYRQDPGLGLRLIYFSYDVKMKEKGDIPEGYSVSREKKERFSLILESASTNQTSMYLCASRDGGDTDTQYFGPGTRLTVL.

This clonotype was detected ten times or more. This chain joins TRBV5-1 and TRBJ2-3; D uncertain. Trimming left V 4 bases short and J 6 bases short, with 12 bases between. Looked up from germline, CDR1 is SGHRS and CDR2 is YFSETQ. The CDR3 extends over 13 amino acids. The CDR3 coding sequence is TGCGCCAGCAGCCGAAGACCCTCGGATACGCAGTATTTT. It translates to CASSRRPSDTQYF.

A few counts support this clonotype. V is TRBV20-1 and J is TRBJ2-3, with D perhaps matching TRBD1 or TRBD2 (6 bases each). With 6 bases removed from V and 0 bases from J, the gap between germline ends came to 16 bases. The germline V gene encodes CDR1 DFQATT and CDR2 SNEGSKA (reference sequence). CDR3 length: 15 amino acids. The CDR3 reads CSANPRGLSTDTQYF. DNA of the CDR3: TGCAGTGCCAACCCACGGGGGCTCAGCACAGATACGCAGTATTTT.

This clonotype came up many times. CDR3 in DNA: TGTGCCAGCAAAGCGGGGGCCTCCCTCCAAGAGACCCAGTACTTC. Protein: CASKAGASLQETQYF. V and J are TRBV7-2 and TRBJ2-5; TRBD2 matches 8 bases. V was pared by 7 bases and J by 1 base, with 8 bases of the junction left unmatched. The germline V gene has CDR1 SGHTA and CDR2 FQGNSA. This CDR3 spans 15 amino acids.